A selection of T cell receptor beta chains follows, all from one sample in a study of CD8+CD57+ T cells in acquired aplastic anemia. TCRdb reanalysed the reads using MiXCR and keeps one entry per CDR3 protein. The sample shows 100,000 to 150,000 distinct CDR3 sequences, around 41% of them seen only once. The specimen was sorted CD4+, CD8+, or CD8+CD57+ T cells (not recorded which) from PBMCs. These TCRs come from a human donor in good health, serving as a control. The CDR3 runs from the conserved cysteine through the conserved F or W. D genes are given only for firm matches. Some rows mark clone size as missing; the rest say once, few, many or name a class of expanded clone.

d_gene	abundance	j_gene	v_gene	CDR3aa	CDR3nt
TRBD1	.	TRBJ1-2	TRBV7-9	CASSRTGTYGYTF	TGTGCCAGCAGCCGGACAGGGACATATGGCTACACCTTC
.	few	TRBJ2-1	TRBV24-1	CATSDSNNEQFF	TGTGCCACCAGTGATTCAAACAATGAGCAGTTCTTC
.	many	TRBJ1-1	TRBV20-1	CSALGGPSNTEAFF	TGCAGTGCATTAGGGGGTCCTTCGAACACTGAAGCTTTCTTT
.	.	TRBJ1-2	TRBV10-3	CASSPQGFPNYGYTF	TGTGCCAGCAGTCCCCAGGGATTTCCTAACTATGGCTACACCTTC
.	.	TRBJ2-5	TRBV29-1	CSTGDRLQETQYF	TGCAGCACGGGGGACAGACTGCAAGAGACCCAGTACTTC
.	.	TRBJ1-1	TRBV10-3	CASSPRLQHRGTEAFF	TGTGCCAGCTCACCACGACTCCAACATCGGGGCACTGAAGCTTTCTTT
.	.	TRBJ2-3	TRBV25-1	CASSSRTKFTDTQYF	TGTGCCAGCAGTTCCAGGACAAAATTCACAGATACGCAGTATTTT
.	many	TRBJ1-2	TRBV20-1	CSASDRVRHYGYTF	TGCAGTGCTAGTGACCGGGTAAGGCACTATGGCTACACCTTC
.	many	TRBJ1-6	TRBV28	CASSLQGRGPLHF	TGTGCCAGCAGTTTGCAGGGGAGGGGGCCCCTCCACTTT
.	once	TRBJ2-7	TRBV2	CAPRQEVLACEQYF	TGTGCCCCAAGGCAGGAGGTTTTAGCCTGCGAGCAGTACTTC
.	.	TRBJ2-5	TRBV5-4	CASSLRSAGRETQYF	TGTGCCAGCAGCTTGAGGTCGGCAGGGAGAGAGACCCAGTACTTC
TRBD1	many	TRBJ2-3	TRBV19	CASSMLGGTGKYF	TGTGCCAGTAGTATGTTGGGGGGGACAGGGAAGTATTTT
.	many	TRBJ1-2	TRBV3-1	CASSPAPLEGGYTF	TGTGCCAGCAGCCCAGCCCCACTGGAGGGGGGCTACACCTTC
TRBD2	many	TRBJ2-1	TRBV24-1	CATTGGVWDNEQFF	TGTGCCACCACCGGGGGGGTTTGGGACAATGAGCAGTTCTTC
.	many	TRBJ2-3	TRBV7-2	CASSRGVTDTQYF	TGTGCCAGCAGCAGAGGAGTCACAGATACGCAGTATTTT
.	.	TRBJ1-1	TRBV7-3	CASSLTTGLGTEAFF	TGTGCCAGCAGCTTAACTACAGGGTTAGGTACTGAGGCTTTCTTT
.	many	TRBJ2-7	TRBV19	CASRIVTGTASEQYF	TGTGCCAGTAGGATAGTTACTGGAACCGCTAGCGAGCAGTACTTC
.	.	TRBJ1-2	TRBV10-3	CAISKSGAYGNTF	TGTGCCATCAGTAAGTCAGGGGCCTATGGCAACACCTTC
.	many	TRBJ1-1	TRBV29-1	CSTLNKGFEAFF	TGCAGCACATTGAACAAGGGATTTGAAGCTTTCTTT
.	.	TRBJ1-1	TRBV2	CAGKWNTEAFF	TGTGCCGGCAAGTGGAACACTGAAGCTTTCTTT
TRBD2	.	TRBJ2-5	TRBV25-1	CASSEGQRGLQETQYF	TGTGCCAGCAGTGAAGGGCAGCGGGGACTCCAAGAGACCCAGTACTTC
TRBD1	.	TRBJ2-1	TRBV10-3	CAIRDRAGSEQFF	TGTGCCATCAGGGACAGGGCTGGCAGTGAGCAGTTCTTC
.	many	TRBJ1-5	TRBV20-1	CSAAELGAYSNQPQHF	TGCAGTGCTGCAGAACTAGGGGCTTATAGCAATCAGCCCCAGCATTTT
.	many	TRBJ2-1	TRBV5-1	CASSLEPGSVNEQFF	TGCGCCAGCAGCTTGGAGCCGGGGTCGGTCAATGAGCAGTTCTTC
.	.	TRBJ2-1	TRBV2	CASSSLLTRGVGNEQFF	TGTGCCAGCAGCTCCCTACTAACTAGGGGAGTCGGTAATGAGCAGTTCTTC
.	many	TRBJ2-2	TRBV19	CASSSGYGSRANTGELFF	TGTGCCAGTAGTTCAGGGTACGGGAGTCGAGCGAACACCGGGGAGCTGTTTTTT
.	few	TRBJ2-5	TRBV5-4	CASSRRGAETQYF	TGTGCCAGCAGCCGGAGGGGGGCAGAGACCCAGTACTTC
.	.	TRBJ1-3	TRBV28	CASSFDDRDYTIYF	TGTGCCAGCAGTTTTGATGATAGGGACTACACCATATATTTT
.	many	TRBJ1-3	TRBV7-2	CASTKQGTSGNTIYF	TGTGCCAGCACGAAACAGGGTACCTCTGGAAACACCATATATTTT